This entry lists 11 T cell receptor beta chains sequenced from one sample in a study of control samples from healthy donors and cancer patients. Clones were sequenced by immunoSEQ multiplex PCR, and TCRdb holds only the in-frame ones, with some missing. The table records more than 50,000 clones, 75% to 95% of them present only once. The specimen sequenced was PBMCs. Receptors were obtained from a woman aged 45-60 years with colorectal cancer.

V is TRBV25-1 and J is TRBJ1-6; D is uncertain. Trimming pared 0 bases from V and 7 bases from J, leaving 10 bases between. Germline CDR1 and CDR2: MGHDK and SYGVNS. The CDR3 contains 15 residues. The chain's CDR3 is CASSEYTLGNSPLHF. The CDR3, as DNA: TGTGCCAGCAGTGAATATACTTTGGGGAATTCACCCCTCCACTTT. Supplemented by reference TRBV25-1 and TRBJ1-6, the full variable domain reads EADIYQTPRYLVIGTGKKITLECSQTMGHDKMYWYQQDPGMELHLIHYSYGVNSTEKGDLSSESTVSRIRTEHFPLTLESARPSHTSQYLCASSEYTLGNSPLHFGNGTRLTVT.

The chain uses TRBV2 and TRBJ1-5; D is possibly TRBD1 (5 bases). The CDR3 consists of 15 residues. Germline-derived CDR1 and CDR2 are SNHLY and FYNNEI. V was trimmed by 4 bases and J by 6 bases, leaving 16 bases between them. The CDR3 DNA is TGTGCCAGCAGTGTGTCACCGTGGGGGGGTCAGCCCCAGCATTTT. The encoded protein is CASSVSPWGGQPQHF.

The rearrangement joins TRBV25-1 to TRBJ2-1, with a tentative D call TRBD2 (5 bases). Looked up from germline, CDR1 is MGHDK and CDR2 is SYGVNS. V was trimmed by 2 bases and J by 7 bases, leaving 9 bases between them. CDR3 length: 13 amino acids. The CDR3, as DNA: TGTGCCAGCAGTGAAGAGGAGGTAAATGAGCAGTTCTTC. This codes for CASSEEEVNEQFF.

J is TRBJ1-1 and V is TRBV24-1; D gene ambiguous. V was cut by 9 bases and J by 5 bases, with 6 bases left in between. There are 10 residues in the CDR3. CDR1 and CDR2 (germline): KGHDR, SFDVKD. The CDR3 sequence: CATALTEAFF. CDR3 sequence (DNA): TGTGCCACCGCCTTGACTGAAGCTTTCTTT.

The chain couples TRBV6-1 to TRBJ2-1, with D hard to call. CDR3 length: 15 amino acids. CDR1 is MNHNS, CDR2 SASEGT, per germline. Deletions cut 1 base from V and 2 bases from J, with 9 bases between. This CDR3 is CASSEVWGTYNEQFF. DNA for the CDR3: TGTGCCAGCAGTGAAGTGTGGGGTACCTACAATGAGCAGTTCTTC.

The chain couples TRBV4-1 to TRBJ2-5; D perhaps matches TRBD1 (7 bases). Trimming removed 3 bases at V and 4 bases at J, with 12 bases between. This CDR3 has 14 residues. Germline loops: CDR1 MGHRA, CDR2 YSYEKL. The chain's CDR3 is CASSQTGRRETQYF. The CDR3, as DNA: TGCGCCAGCAGCCAGACAGGGAGGCGAGAGACCCAGTACTTC.

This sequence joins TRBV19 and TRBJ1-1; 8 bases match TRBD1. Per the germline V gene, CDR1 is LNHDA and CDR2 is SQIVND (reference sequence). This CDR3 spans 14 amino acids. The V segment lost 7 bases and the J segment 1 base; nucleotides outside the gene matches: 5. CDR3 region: CASIPTGANTEAFF. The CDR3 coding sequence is TGTGCCAGTATTCCGACAGGGGCGAACACTGAAGCTTTCTTT.

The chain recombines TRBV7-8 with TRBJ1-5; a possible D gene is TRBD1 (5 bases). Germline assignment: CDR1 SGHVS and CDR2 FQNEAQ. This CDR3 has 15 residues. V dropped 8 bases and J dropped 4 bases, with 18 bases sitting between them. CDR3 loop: CASLPNIGANQPQHF. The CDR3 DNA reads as TGTGCCAGCCTCCCCAATATCGGGGCAAATCAGCCCCAGCATTTT.

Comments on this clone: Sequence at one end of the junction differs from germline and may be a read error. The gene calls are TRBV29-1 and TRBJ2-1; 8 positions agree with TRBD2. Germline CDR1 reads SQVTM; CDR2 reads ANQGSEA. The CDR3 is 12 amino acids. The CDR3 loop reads CSAGGQNNEQFF. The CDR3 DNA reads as TGTTCTGCGGGGGGCCAAAACAATGAGCAGTTCTTC.

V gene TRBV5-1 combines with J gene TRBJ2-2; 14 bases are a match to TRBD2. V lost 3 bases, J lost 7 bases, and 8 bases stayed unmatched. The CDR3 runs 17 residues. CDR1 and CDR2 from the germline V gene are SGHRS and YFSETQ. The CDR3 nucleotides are TGCGCCAGCAGCTCATACGGACTAGCGGGAGGATTCGGGGAGCTGTTTTTT. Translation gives CASSSYGLAGGFGELFF.

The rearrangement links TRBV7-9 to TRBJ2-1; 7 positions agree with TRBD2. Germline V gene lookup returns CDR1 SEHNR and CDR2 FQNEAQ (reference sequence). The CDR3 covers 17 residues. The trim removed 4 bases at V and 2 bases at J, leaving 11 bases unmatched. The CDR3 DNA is TGTGCCAGCAGCTCTCCGAATAGCGGGCTCGCCTACAATGAGCAGTTCTTC. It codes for CASSSPNSGLAYNEQFF.